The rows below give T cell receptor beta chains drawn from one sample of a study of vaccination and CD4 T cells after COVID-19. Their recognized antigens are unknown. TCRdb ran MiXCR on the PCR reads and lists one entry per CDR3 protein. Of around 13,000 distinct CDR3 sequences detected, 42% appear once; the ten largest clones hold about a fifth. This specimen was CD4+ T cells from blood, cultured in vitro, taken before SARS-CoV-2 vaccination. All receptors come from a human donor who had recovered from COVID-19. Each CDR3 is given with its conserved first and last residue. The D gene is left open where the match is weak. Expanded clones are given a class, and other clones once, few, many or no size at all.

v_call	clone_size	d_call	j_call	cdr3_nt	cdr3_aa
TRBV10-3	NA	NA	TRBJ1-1	TGTGCCATCAGTCCCGGGGGCTGGGAAGCTTTCTTT	CAISPGGWEAFF
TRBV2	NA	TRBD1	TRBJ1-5	TGTGCCAGCAGGTGGACAGGGAATCAGCCCCAGCATTTT	CASRWTGNQPQHF
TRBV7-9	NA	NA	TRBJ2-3	TGTGCCAGCAGCTTAGAACAGAATACAGATACGCAGTATTTT	CASSLEQNTDTQYF
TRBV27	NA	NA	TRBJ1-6	TGTGCCAGCAGTCGTCGACAGGATCAAACAAGCTCCTATAATTCACCCCTCCACTTT	CASSRRQDQTSSYNSPLHF
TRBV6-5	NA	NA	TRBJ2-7	TGTGCCAGCAGTTACCGGCAGGGCAACCCCTACGAGCAGTACTTC	CASSYRQGNPYEQYF
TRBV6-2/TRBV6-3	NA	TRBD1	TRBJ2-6	TGTGCCAGCAGTGACAGGGGGCCTGGTGGGGCCAACGTCCTGACTTTC	CASSDRGPGGANVLTF
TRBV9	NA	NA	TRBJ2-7	TGTGCCAGCAGCGCTCGTTATGAGTCCTACGAGCAGTACTTC	CASSARYESYEQYF
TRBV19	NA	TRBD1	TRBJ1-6	TGTGCCAGTAGACAGGACAGGGGTCTTAATTCACCCCTCCACTTT	CASRQDRGLNSPLHF
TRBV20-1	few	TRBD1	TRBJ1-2	TGCAGTGCTAGAGAATACTTACAGGGGGGTGGCTACACCTTC	CSAREYLQGGGYTF
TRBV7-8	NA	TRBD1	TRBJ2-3	TGTGCCAGCAGCTTCGACAGGGCCCCTTCAGATACGCAGTATTTT	CASSFDRAPSDTQYF
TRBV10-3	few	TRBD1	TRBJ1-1	TGTGCCATCAGTGAGCCCAGGGGGGGGGCCAAAGCTTTCTTT	CAISEPRGGAKAFF
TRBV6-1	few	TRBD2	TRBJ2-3	TGTGCCAGCAGGTGGACGGGAGGAGATACGCAGTATTTT	CASRWTGGDTQYF
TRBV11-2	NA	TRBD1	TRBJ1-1	TGTGCCAGCAGCCCCACCCGACAGGGCGGATTAACTGAAGCTTTCTTT	CASSPTRQGGLTEAFF
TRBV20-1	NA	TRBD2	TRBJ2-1	TGCAGTGCTAGAGGGGGGCTAGCGGGGGCCCTAGGGTCCTACAATGAGCAGTTCTTC	CSARGGLAGALGSYNEQFF
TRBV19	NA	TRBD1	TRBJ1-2	TGTGCCAGTAGTCCACAGGGGGACTATGGCTACACCTTC	CASSPQGDYGYTF
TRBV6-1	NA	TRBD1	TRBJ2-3	TGTGCCAGCAGTCTACGGACAGGGGGAGGGACAGATACGCAGTATTTT	CASSLRTGGGTDTQYF
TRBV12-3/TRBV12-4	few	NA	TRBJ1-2	TGTGCCAGCAGTCACCCGGGGGCATATGGCTACACCTTC	CASSHPGAYGYTF
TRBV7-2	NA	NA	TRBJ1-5	TGTGCCAGCAGCTTAGCGCGGGGGCGCGGTCAGCCCCAGCATTTT	CASSLARGRGQPQHF
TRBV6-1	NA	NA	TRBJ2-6	TGTGCCAGCAGCAGCCCCGGAGGGCAGGGTTCATCTGGGGCCAACGTCCTGACTTTC	CASSSPGGQGSSGANVLTF
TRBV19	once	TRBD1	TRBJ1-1	TGTGCCAGTAGTTACAGGGGGAACACTGAAGCTTTCTTT	CASSYRGNTEAFF
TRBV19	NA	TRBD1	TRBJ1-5	TGTGCCAGTAGTATGCGGACAGGGATTCAGCCCCAGCATTTT	CASSMRTGIQPQHF
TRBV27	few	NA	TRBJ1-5	TGTGCCAGCAGTTTAGGGGGTAGTAATCAGCCCCAGCATTTT	CASSLGGSNQPQHF
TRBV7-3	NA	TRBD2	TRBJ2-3	TGTGCCAGCAGCTCATTAGCGGGAGGGGCGGATACGCAGTATTTT	CASSSLAGGADTQYF
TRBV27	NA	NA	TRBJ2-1	TGTGCCAGCAGTTTAGCGGGAGAGCAGTTCTTC	CASSLAGEQFF
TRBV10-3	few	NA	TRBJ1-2	TGTGCCATCAGTGAGTCAGGGGAGGCTGGCTACACCTTC	CAISESGEAGYTF
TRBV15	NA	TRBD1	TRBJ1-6	TGTGCCACCAGCAGAGTACCAGGGGGCAGTAATTCACCCCTCCACTTT	CATSRVPGGSNSPLHF
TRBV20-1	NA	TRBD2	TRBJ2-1	TGCAGTGCTAGAGATATGAGGGAGGGGTTTCTTGAGCAGTTCTTC	CSARDMREGFLEQFF
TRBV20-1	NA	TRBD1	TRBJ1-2	TGCAGTGCGCACAGGGACAGCGGGGGCTATGGCTACACCTTC	CSAHRDSGGYGYTF
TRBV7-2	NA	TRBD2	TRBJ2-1	TGTGCCAGCAGCGCAAGGGTACTAGCGGGGGGGCTGTCTACCTACAATGAGCAGTTCTTC	CASSARVLAGGLSTYNEQFF
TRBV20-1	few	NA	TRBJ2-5	TGCAGTGCTAGAGGGTCAGGGGTTGGCGAGACCCAGTACTTC	CSARGSGVGETQYF
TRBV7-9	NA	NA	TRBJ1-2	TGTACCAGCAGCTTGGACGGCTATGGCTACACCTTC	CTSSLDGYGYTF
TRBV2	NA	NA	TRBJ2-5	TGTGCCAGCAGTCAGGTTAGGGTACAAGAGACCCAGTACTTC	CASSQVRVQETQYF
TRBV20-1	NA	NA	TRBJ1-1	TGCAGTGCTAGAGGCCATGGGATCGTGAACACTGAAGCTTTCTTT	CSARGHGIVNTEAFF
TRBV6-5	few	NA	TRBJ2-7	TGTGCCAGCAGTTATTCCGGGACGGGCGAGAGCTACCCCTACGAGCAGTACTTC	CASSYSGTGESYPYEQYF
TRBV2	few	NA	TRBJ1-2	TGTGCCAGCAGTAGGGCCACGGGGGGCTACACCTTC	CASSRATGGYTF
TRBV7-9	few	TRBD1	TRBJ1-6	TGTGCCAGCAGCTTAGCGCCAGGGGGCGACTCACCCCTCCACTTT	CASSLAPGGDSPLHF
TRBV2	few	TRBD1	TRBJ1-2	TGTGCCAGCGAAGGGACAGGGAAGGGCTACACCTTC	CASEGTGKGYTF
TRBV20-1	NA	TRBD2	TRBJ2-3	TGCAGTGCTAGAGGACTAGCGAGAAACCACACCACAGATACGCAGTATTTT	CSARGLARNHTTDTQYF
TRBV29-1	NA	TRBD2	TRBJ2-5	TGCAGCGTCAAGGCGGGAGCCACAAACACGGAGACCCAGTACTTC	CSVKAGATNTETQYF
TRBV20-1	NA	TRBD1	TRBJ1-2	TGCAGTGCTGCTCGACAGGGCGGGATCTATGGCTACACCTTC	CSAARQGGIYGYTF
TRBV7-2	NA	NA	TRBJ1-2	TGTGCCAGCAGCTTAGACCAGGGAGTAAGCTATGGCTACACCTTC	CASSLDQGVSYGYTF
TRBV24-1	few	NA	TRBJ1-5	TGTGCCACCAGCATCGGGTCAGGATTCAATCAGCCCCAGCATTTT	CATSIGSGFNQPQHF
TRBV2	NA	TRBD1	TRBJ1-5	TGTGCCAGCAGAATGGGACAGTATAGCAATCAGCCCCAGCATTTT	CASRMGQYSNQPQHF
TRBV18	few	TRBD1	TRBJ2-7	TGTGCCAGCTCACCGACAGGGTACGAGCAGTACTTC	CASSPTGYEQYF
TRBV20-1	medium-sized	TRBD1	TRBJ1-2	TGCAGTGCGGATCAGGGGGCACGGGGCTACACCTTC	CSADQGARGYTF
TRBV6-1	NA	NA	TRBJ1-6	TGTGCCAGCAGCTTCGGAAATTCACCCCTCCACTTT	CASSFGNSPLHF
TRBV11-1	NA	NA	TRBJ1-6	TGTGCCAGCAGCGTAAGGTCAGGGAGATCACCCCTCCACTTT	CASSVRSGRSPLHF
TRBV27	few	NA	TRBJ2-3	TGTGCCAGCAGTTTGAGGATCACAGATACGCAGTATTTT	CASSLRITDTQYF
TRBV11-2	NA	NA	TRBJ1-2	TGTGCCAGCAGCTCCCCGGGATTCTATGGCTACACCTTC	CASSSPGFYGYTF
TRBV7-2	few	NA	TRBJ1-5	TGTGCCAGCAGTCCTACAGGGAATCGCAATCAGCCCCAGCATTTT	CASSPTGNRNQPQHF
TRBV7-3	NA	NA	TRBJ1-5	TGTGCCAGCAGCTCATTACCCGGGACGTACAATCAGCCCCAGCATTTT	CASSSLPGTYNQPQHF
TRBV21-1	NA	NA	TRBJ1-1	TGTGCCAGCAGCAAAGGGAGGGGGGATGAAGCTTTCTTT	CASSKGRGDEAFF
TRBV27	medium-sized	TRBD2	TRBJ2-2	TGTGCCAGCAGTCTTACGGGGGGGTCGAACACCGGGGAGCTGTTTTTT	CASSLTGGSNTGELFF
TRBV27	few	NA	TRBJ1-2	TGTGCCAGCAGTTCAAACAGCCTACATGGCTACACCTTC	CASSSNSLHGYTF
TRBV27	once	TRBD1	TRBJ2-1	TGTGCCAGCAGTCACGGACAGGACTGGGGGAATGAGCAGTTCTTC	CASSHGQDWGNEQFF